The source of this T cell receptor (beta chain) is a study of blood T cell repertoires in COVID-19. Sequencing used immunoSEQ multiplex PCR; TCRdb keeps in-frame clones, though not all of them. Of approximately 240,000 clones listed, about 90% are singletons. The J segment lost 3 bases and the V segment lost 2 bases, leaving 6 bases of the junction unmatched. The CDR3 totals 14 residues. Germline CDR1 reads GTSNPN; CDR2 reads SVGIG (reference sequence). In terms of age and location, participants ranged from about 18 to 100 years and lived in 24 US areas. In assigning cohorts, the study relied on participant-reported clinical history.

Sequencing was carried out using PBMCs or T cells enriched from blood (not recorded which). The TCR comes from a woman in her forties or fifties in a cohort exposed to, infected with or recovered from COVID-19 (not recorded which). The chain recombines TRBV30 with TRBJ2-7, with 8 nucleotides matching TRBD2. The CDR3 DNA reads TGTGCCTGGAGTCGGGGCAGCGGGGGCTACGAGCAGTACTTC. This encodes CAWSRGSGGYEQYF.